This note documents a single T cell receptor beta chain sequence. This clonotype has only a few counts. Its antigen has not been determined. The record has no base qualities; no much larger clone is one base away. The data originate from a study of T-cell reconstitution after alpha-beta-depleted transplantation in children (TCRdb year 2016). In the study overall: The study quantitatively tracked T-cell immune reconstitution after TCRalphabeta/CD19-depleted allogeneic hematopoietic cell transplantation in children using TCR repertoire profiling.

The library was built by means of PCR. The run used an Illumina HiSeq 2500. TCR libraries were prepared with molecular barcoding, using unique molecular identifiers to normalize TCRbeta repertoire quantification. TCRdb trimmed public reads at Q25 via fastp, called clones via MiXCR and kept in-frame beta chains. Under each unique CDR3 protein, matching rows form one entry showing the most common genes and DNA. Here the sample has more than 450,000 distinct CDR3 sequences; approximately 16% occur a single time. The ten largest clones represent around 3.3% of the sample. The specimen was PBMCs from the stem cell graft donor, collected from the stem cell graft. This sequence originates from a human donor who donated a stem cell graft to a child with acute lymphoblastic leukemia.

The nucleotide sequence is given as TGTGCCAGTAAGGTCCGAGAGTGGGGATCGGAAGCTTTCTTT. Translated, it gives CASKVREWGSEAFF. The rearranged chain carries TRBV19 and TRBJ1-1; the D gene lacks a confident call. The trim is 7 bases for V and 8 bases for J, with a gap of 20 bases between the germline ends. From the germline V gene (reference sequence), CDR1 is LNHDA and CDR2 is SQIVND. There are 14 amino acids in the CDR3, from cysteine to phenylalanine inclusive. CDR3 DNA only is kept here, 42 bases in frame from base 1. When the CDR3 is completed using the reference TRBV19 and TRBJ1-1 genes on either side, the full variable domain is DGGITQSPKYLFRKEGQNVTLSCEQNLNHDAMYWYRQDPGQGLRLIYYSQIVNDFQKGDIAEGYSVSREKKESFPLTVTSAQKNPTAFYLCASKVREWGSEAFFGQGTRLTVV.